The present entry profiles one T cell receptor (beta chain) with its context. Its recognized antigen is unknown. Base quality data are lacking; no much larger clone is found one base away. The library was generated by UMI-ligation and nested PCR. The beta constant-region primer consisted of an equimolar mixture of two oligonucleotides that together covered TRBC1 and TRBC2. The ligated cDNA went through four rounds of PCR with nested alpha and beta constant-region primers together with the SP2 primer. T4 RNA ligase 1 ligated a single-stranded oligonucleotide carrying the SP2 primer and a 12-nucleotide UMI to the cDNA 3' end. Incubation of the ligation reaction lasted roughly 18-25 hours at 16 degrees C. PCR2 was usually performed as a SYBR Green qPCR and halted at a preset threshold so that over-amplification would not occur. Every purification after the first one was done using Agencourt AMPure XP magnetic beads. Library quantification was done by Qubit, followed by a TapeStation check on which the main peak was expected at around 650 bp. The pooled libraries were sequenced on an Illumina MiSeq using v2 2x251 paired-end kits, which usually yielded 1-2 million reads per sample. Each sample's library went into the pool at approximately 4.2 nM, and about 4.5-8% PhiX was added to help with cluster recognition. The authors processed their data as follows. FASTQ reads processed by Demultiplexor were assigned V and J genes by Decombinator through tag matching that tolerated a single base-pair mismatch. UMIs were used by Collapsinator to correct both sequencing errors and frequency errors arising from PCR heterogeneity. CDR3Translator translated TCRs and extracted CDR3s from the conserved cysteine to the FGXG phenylalanine, flagging non-productive sequences. Gini, Shannon entropy and inverse Simpson indices were calculated on repertoires that had been subsampled to equal numbers of UMI-defined TCRs. Power-law fits to clonotype abundance distributions were performed by maximum likelihood within the linear range. For one naive CD8 sample, the pipeline and MIGEC produced similar UMI counts, unique TCR numbers and clonal distributions. In one analysis, naive TCRs also found in any memory subset of the same donor were removed from the naive repertoire. The repertoires were searched for about 7,000 CMV-associated CDR3 sequences that had been compiled from VDJdb and a published dataset. The public sequencing data were trimmed at Q25 with fastp and processed into clonotypes with MiXCR by TCRdb, which kept only in-frame beta chains. Each CDR3 protein gets just one entry, which takes the most common genes and DNA from the rows behind it. Here the V and J calls rest on TCRdb's processing, not on the authors' analysis. A total of about 90,000 distinct CDR3 sequences appear in this sample, about 11% of them only once. Jointly, the top ten make up 0.13% of the sample.

V is cut back by 5 bases and J by 0 bases, with 4 bases in the junction unmatched. Reading from cysteine to phenylalanine, the CDR3 counts 15 amino acids. Of the read, only the CDR3 DNA is kept; its 45 bases are in frame from base 1. Reading the germline V gene gives CDR1 KGHSH and CDR2 LQKENI. TCR alpha and beta chain libraries were amplified separately from the second PCR step onward. Donor CMV status was determined by IFNgamma production from CD4+ T cells after overnight stimulation of fresh PBMCs with CMV viral lysate. Using Miltenyi beads, CD4 T cells were first positively selected, and CD8 T cells were then positively selected from the CD4-negative fraction. Cells were stained for CD3, CD4, CD8, CD45RA, CD27 and a live/dead dye and were sorted on a BD Aria II into four subsets based on CD45RA and CD27. Three healthy volunteers provided blood, and each donor's sample was split into CD4 and CD8 T cells and then further divided into four differentiation subsets. Roughly 120 ml of peripheral blood was collected from each donor, and PBMC were isolated from the blood using Ficoll-Paque PLUS density-gradient centrifugation. Sorted cells were lysed in RLT buffer, after which RNA was extracted using a Qiagen RNeasy kit and stored at -80 degrees C.

This sample is part of a study of naive and memory T cell subsets (dated by TCRdb to 2016 to 2017). Context from the whole study: Sorted naive and memory T cell subsets from peripheral blood were analyzed in the study using a UMI-based, open-source pipeline for TCR alpha and beta sequencing. Complete agreement was observed between the functional CMV T cell responses and the IgG serology results. RNA was DNase-treated and reverse transcribed with TCR constant-region primers, mostly using SuperScript III. The research as a whole found: After error correction, over 95% of naive TCR sequences appeared only once, giving much steeper abundance distributions than memory subsets. A few larger clonotypes were found in naive repertoires, especially CD8, and these larger clonotypes were possibly memory cells re-expressing CD45RA. The repertoire findings for the naive and memory subsets could not be validated against a ground truth, as none was available. Gini index rose and Shannon and inverse Simpson diversity fell from naive through CM, EM and EMRA in both CD4 and CD8 cells. RNA-based TCR counts may be affected by expression changes linked to T cell activation and differentiation. A power law was followed by TCR abundance, with an exponent that differed between naive and memory subsets but was consistent across the three individuals. Clonotypes were defined as single alpha or beta chain sequences, not paired alpha/beta receptors.

The chain was built from TRBV18 and TRBJ1-3; 7 bases in the middle match TRBD1. The sample was naive CD4+ T cells from blood. The sample's cell subset or site label is to be understood as: naive T cells, CD45RA high CD27+. The receptor was derived from a human donor in good health. CDR3 loop: CASSTDRVSGNTIYF. The DNA sequence is given as TGTGCCAGCTCAACAGACAGGGTCTCTGGAAACACCATATATTTT.